Described below is a single T cell receptor beta chain sequence and its context. Its antigen is unknown. No much larger clonotype is one base removed from it; base qualities were not supplied. Sequences SGHDN (CDR1) and FVKESK (CDR2) are obtained from the germline V gene. The CDR3 contains 13 residues, cysteine and phenylalanine counted. Only the CDR3 DNA stays, 39 bases, in frame from base 1. Trimming costs V 5 bases and J 6 bases, and their ends lie 14 bases apart. Collaborating institutions collected whole blood in K2EDTA tubes following their own protocols. For TCRbeta analysis, collaborators shipped samples as frozen whole blood, isolated PBMCs, or DNA extracted from either of those sample types. This specimen comes from a study of blood T cell repertoires in COVID-19 (TCRdb year 2020). Study-wide context: Samples from collaborators originated in the United States, Italy and Spain and spanned both the acute and convalescent phases of COVID-19. The samples were drawn from two sources: the first 160 participants of the ongoing ImmuneRACE study, and 950 to 1,500 subjects contributed by 6 global collaborators. Subjects who had been exposed to COVID-19, were actively infected with it, or had recovered from it provided the deeply sampled blood TCRbeta repertoires that made up the dataset. Where HLA class I and class II types were available, the types were taken from metadata supplied by the sample provider, not from assay-based typing. The repertoires were released in a freely available public database intended as a resource for research on the immune response to SARS-CoV-2. Nearly every sample came with metadata listing a de-identified subject ID, COVID-19 status, age in years and sex. The material from the prospective study consisted of cDNA or gDNA derived from T cells, B-cell-depleted T cells, or PBMCs. Overall study results and their limits: The quantity of clinical and demographic metadata differed by source and by participant and was supplied without curation.

The immunoSEQ Assay, a bias-controlled multiplex PCR, was used to amplify TCRbeta CDR3 regions from genomic DNA. Processing in the source paper ran as follows. Within the assay, amplification of reference gene primers was used to estimate how many nucleated cells each sample contained. To quantify the absolute abundance of each unique TCRbeta CDR3 rearrangement, sequence reads were collapsed and filtered. For each sample, productive Simpson clonality was calculated as the square root of Simpson's diversity index over productive rearrangements. TCRdb stores this immuneACCESS table with in-frame sequences only. Part of the clones is absent; in the studies checked, under half of the shortfall reflects unresolved V genes, and no reason is known for the rest. D and trimming come from the DNA, and the V and J calls and clone size come from that table. Present in this sample are roughly 330,000 clones, 85% to 90% of which were seen just once. The top ten clonotypes cover about 3.9% of the sample.

The chain is assembled from TRBV14 and TRBJ2-7; no D gene can be assigned with confidence. The sequence was obtained from a woman in her forties or fifties with active or convalescent COVID-19. Sequenced sample: peripheral blood. The DNA sequence is as follows: TGTGCCAGCAGCTGGGCCGAAGGATTCGAGCAGTACTTC. Its protein product is CASSWAEGFEQYF.